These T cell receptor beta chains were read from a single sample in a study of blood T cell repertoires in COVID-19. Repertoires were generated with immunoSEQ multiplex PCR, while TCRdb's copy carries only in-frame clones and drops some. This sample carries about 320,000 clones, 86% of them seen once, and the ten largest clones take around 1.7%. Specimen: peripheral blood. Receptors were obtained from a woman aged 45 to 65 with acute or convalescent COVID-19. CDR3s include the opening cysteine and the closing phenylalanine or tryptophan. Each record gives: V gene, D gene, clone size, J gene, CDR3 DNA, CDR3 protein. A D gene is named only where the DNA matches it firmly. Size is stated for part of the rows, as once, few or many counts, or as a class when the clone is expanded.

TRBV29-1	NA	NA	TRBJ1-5	TGCAGCGTTGAAGAGGGGGGAGGAAATCAGCCCCAGCATTTT	CSVEEGGGNQPQHF
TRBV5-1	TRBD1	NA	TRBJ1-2	TGCGCCAGCAGCATCCCGAGACAGGGAGGCGGCTACACCTTC	CASSIPRQGGGYTF
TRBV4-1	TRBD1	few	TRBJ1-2	TGCGCCAGCAGCCAAGGTAGAGGGGGCAACTATGGCTACACCTTC	CASSQGRGGNYGYTF
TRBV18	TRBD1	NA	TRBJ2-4	TGTGCCAGCTCACCGTACGGGACAGCAGCCAAAAACATTCAGTACTTC	CASSPYGTAAKNIQYF
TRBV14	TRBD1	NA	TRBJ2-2	TGTGCCAGCAGCCCACAAGTAGACAGGGTTGCCGGGGAGCTGTTTTTT	CASSPQVDRVAGELFF
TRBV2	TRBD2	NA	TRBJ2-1	TGTGCCAGCAAGGGTCGGCTCAGCGGGGCCGACAATGAGCAGTTCTTC	CASKGRLSGADNEQFF
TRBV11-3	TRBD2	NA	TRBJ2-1	TGTGCCAGCAGCTCAACTAGCGGGAGCTACAATGAGCAGTTCTTC	CASSSTSGSYNEQFF
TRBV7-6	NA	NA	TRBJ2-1	TGTGCCAGCAGCTTAGCGGGAGAGGGTTACAATGAGCAGTTCTTC	CASSLAGEGYNEQFF
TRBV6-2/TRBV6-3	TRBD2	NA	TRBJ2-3	TGTGCCAGCAGTTACCCAACCCTCGGGGGGTCAGATACGCAGTATTTT	CASSYPTLGGSDTQYF
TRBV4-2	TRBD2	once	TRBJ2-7	TGTGCCAGTCGACTAGCGGGAGGGCCCTACGAGCAGTACTTC	CASRLAGGPYEQYF
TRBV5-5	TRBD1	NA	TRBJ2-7	TGTGCCAGCAGCTTCTCGACAGGGACCTACGAGCAGTACTTC	CASSFSTGTYEQYF
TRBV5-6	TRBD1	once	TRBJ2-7	TGTGCCAGCAGCTTATGGGGACAGACCTACGAGCAGTACTTC	CASSLWGQTYEQYF
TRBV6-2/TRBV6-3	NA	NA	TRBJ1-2	TGTGCCAGCAGTCAGAGGAGAGCTAACTATGGCTACACCTTC	CASSQRRANYGYTF
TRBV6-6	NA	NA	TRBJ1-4	TGTGCCAGCAGTTACGATGGGGGAGGGGATGAAAAACTGTTTTTT	CASSYDGGGDEKLFF
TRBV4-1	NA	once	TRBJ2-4	TGCGCCAGCAGCCCCCAGCTCGCGACTCTAGCCAAAAACATTCAGTACTTC	CASSPQLATLAKNIQYF
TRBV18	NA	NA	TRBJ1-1	TGTGCCAGCTCACCGGACAGATACACTGAAGCTTTCTTT	CASSPDRYTEAFF
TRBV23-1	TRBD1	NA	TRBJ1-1	TGCGCCAGTTTTAACAGGGGTCGGAACACTGAAGCTTTCTTT	CASFNRGRNTEAFF
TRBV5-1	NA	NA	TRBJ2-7	TGCGCCAGCAGCCGAAAAACGGACAACTACGAGCAGTACTTC	CASSRKTDNYEQYF
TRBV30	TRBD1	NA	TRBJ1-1	TGTGCCTGGAGTGTCGACAGGGGGCGGGCGGACCCTGAAGCTTTCTTT	CAWSVDRGRADPEAFF
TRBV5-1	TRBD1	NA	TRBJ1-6	TGCGCCAGCAGCTCAGGGACAGGCAATAATTCACCCCTCCACTTT	CASSSGTGNNSPLHF
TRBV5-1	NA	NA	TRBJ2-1	TGCGCCAGCAGCTTGAGTAGTGCTTACAATGAGCAGTTCTTC	CASSLSSAYNEQFF
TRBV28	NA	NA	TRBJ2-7	TGTGCCAGCAAGAGTACGGAGGGCCTTTCCCACGAGCAGTACTTC	CASKSTEGLSHEQYF
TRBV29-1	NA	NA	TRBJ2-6	TGCAGCGTTGATTCAGGCGCTGGGGCCAACGTCCTGACTTTC	CSVDSGAGANVLTF
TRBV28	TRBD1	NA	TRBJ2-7	TGTGCCAGCAGAGGGGCCCCACAGGGGGAGCAGTACTTC	CASRGAPQGEQYF
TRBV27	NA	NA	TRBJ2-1	TGTGCCACTTCGGGACTGAGCTCCTACAATGAGCAGTTCTTC	CATSGLSSYNEQFF
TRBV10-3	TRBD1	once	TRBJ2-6	TGTGCCATCAGTGAGGGACAGGAAACTTACTCTGGGGCCAACGTCCTGACTTTC	CAISEGQETYSGANVLTF